This is a list of T cell receptor beta chains from one sample in a study of blood T cell repertoires in COVID-19. Assay: immunoSEQ multiplex PCR; the TCRdb copy retains only in-frame clones and omits some. This sample carries 90,000 to 120,000 clones, around nine tenths of them seen once, and the ten largest clones take less than 1.5%. The sample taken for sequencing was peripheral blood. The receptors derive from a woman aged 25 to 39 with acute or convalescent COVID-19. CDR3s include the opening cysteine and the closing phenylalanine or tryptophan. D genes are given only for firm matches. The listing skips clone size in some rows; elsewhere it reads once, few, many or a size class.

clone size: -
J gene: TRBJ2-5
D gene: -
V gene: TRBV28
CDR3 DNA: TGTGCCAGCAGCCACGGAGGGACCCAGTACTTC
CDR3 protein: CASSHGGTQYF

clone size: -
J gene: TRBJ1-1
D gene: -
V gene: TRBV9
CDR3 DNA: TGTGCCAGCAGCGTAGAAGCATTTCAGAACACTGAAGCTTTCTTT
CDR3 protein: CASSVEAFQNTEAFF

clone size: -
J gene: TRBJ1-5
D gene: -
V gene: TRBV4-3
CDR3 DNA: TGCGCCAGCAGCCAAGAAACAGGAGCGAATCAGCCCCAGCATTTT
CDR3 protein: CASSQETGANQPQHF

clone size: -
J gene: TRBJ1-2
D gene: -
V gene: TRBV28
CDR3 DNA: TGTGCCAGCAGTTTAGCGGAATCTAACTATGGCTACACCTTC
CDR3 protein: CASSLAESNYGYTF

clone size: once
J gene: TRBJ2-1
D gene: -
V gene: TRBV9
CDR3 DNA: TGTGCCAGCAGCGGGCCGACAGGGAGGTCTGAGAATGAGCAGTTCTTC
CDR3 protein: CASSGPTGRSENEQFF

clone size: -
J gene: TRBJ2-3
D gene: -
V gene: TRBV10-1
CDR3 DNA: TGCGCCAGCAGTTTCTTAGCGGAGGGGGATACGCAGTATTTT
CDR3 protein: CASSFLAEGDTQYF

clone size: -
J gene: TRBJ2-3
D gene: -
V gene: TRBV5-1
CDR3 DNA: TGCGCCAGCAAACCGGGAGTACCGGATACGCAGTATTTT
CDR3 protein: CASKPGVPDTQYF

clone size: few
J gene: TRBJ2-3
D gene: TRBD2
V gene: TRBV4-3
CDR3 DNA: TGCGCCAGCAGCCAAGGCCTAGCGGGAGTTTCAGATACGCAGTATTTT
CDR3 protein: CASSQGLAGVSDTQYF

clone size: -
J gene: TRBJ1-1
D gene: -
V gene: TRBV6-5
CDR3 DNA: TGTGCCAGCAGTTTTAGGGGAACTGAAGCTTTCTTT
CDR3 protein: CASSFRGTEAFF

clone size: -
J gene: TRBJ2-6
D gene: -
V gene: TRBV5-1
CDR3 DNA: TGCGCCAGCAGCACCCCCAGGGAAGCTGGGGCCAACGTCCTGACTTTC
CDR3 protein: CASSTPREAGANVLTF

clone size: once
J gene: TRBJ2-7
D gene: -
V gene: TRBV21-1
CDR3 DNA: TGTGCCAGCAGCCAGGGGGCGAAGTTTATCGAGCAGTACTTC
CDR3 protein: CASSQGAKFIEQYF

clone size: once
J gene: TRBJ2-1
D gene: TRBD1
V gene: TRBV5-1
CDR3 DNA: TGCGCCAGCAGCTTGGGACAGGGGGTTGATGAGCAGTTCTTC
CDR3 protein: CASSLGQGVDEQFF

clone size: -
J gene: TRBJ1-5
D gene: TRBD1
V gene: TRBV19
CDR3 DNA: TGTGCCAGTAGGCGCTGGGACAGGGTCTCGAGACAGCCCCAGCATTTT
CDR3 protein: CASRRWDRVSRQPQHF

clone size: -
J gene: TRBJ1-1
D gene: -
V gene: TRBV5-5
CDR3 DNA: TGTGCCAGCAGCACTCGATCCCCGTGGACAGAATCCCCCGAAGCTTTCTTT
CDR3 protein: CASSTRSPWTESPEAFF

clone size: -
J gene: TRBJ2-7
D gene: -
V gene: TRBV16
CDR3 DNA: TGTGCCAGCAGCCAAAGCCACGAGCAGTACTTC
CDR3 protein: CASSQSHEQYF

clone size: -
J gene: TRBJ1-1
D gene: TRBD1
V gene: TRBV4-1
CDR3 DNA: TGCGCCAGCAGCCTGGTGCAGGGGGCGGACACTGAAGCTTTCTTT
CDR3 protein: CASSLVQGADTEAFF

clone size: once
J gene: TRBJ2-5
D gene: TRBD2
V gene: TRBV27
CDR3 DNA: TGTGCCAGCAGCCACGGACTAGCGGGCGGCGGCCAGTACTTC
CDR3 protein: CASSHGLAGGGQYF

clone size: -
J gene: TRBJ1-2
D gene: -
V gene: TRBV5-4
CDR3 DNA: TGTGCCAGCAGCAGGGACAAAACGGGATATGGCTACACCTTC
CDR3 protein: CASSRDKTGYGYTF

clone size: -
J gene: TRBJ1-2
D gene: -
V gene: TRBV28
CDR3 DNA: TGTGGGGTGAAGGGGAACTATGGCTACACCTTC
CDR3 protein: CGVKGNYGYTF

clone size: -
J gene: TRBJ1-6
D gene: -
V gene: TRBV4-3
CDR3 DNA: TGCGCCAGCAGCCAAGACTCAGGGCCCTATAATTCACCCCTCCACTTT
CDR3 protein: CASSQDSGPYNSPLHF

clone size: -
J gene: TRBJ1-1
D gene: -
V gene: TRBV7-2
CDR3 DNA: TGTGCCAGCAGCTACGGGAAGGTGACTGAAGCTTTCTTT
CDR3 protein: CASSYGKVTEAFF

clone size: -
J gene: TRBJ2-1
D gene: -
V gene: TRBV7-2
CDR3 DNA: TGTGCCAGCAGCTCCGGCCAGGGTTCCTACAATGAGCAGTTCTTC
CDR3 protein: CASSSGQGSYNEQFF

clone size: -
J gene: TRBJ2-3
D gene: TRBD2
V gene: TRBV9
CDR3 DNA: TGTGCCAGCAGCGTAGGTGGTAGCGGGAGCACAGATACGCAGTATTTT
CDR3 protein: CASSVGGSGSTDTQYF

clone size: -
J gene: TRBJ2-7
D gene: -
V gene: TRBV7-2
CDR3 DNA: TGTGCCAGCAGCTTAACGGCTAGCTTCTCCTACGAGCAGTACTTC
CDR3 protein: CASSLTASFSYEQYF

clone size: -
J gene: TRBJ1-4
D gene: -
V gene: TRBV6-5
CDR3 DNA: TGTGCCAGCAGTCCGCCCGGGACAACGCAAAAACTGTTTTTT
CDR3 protein: CASSPPGTTQKLFF

clone size: once
J gene: TRBJ1-1
D gene: -
V gene: TRBV5-4
CDR3 DNA: TGTGCCAGCAGCTTGGCCCCGGGATCATTCGTGAACACTGAAGCTTTCTTT
CDR3 protein: CASSLAPGSFVNTEAFF

clone size: -
J gene: TRBJ1-5
D gene: -
V gene: TRBV5-6
CDR3 DNA: TGTGCCAGCAGCAAAGGACAGCCGAATCAGCCCCAGCATTTT
CDR3 protein: CASSKGQPNQPQHF

clone size: -
J gene: TRBJ2-1
D gene: TRBD2
V gene: TRBV29-1
CDR3 DNA: TGCAGCGGGAGAGGGACTAGCGGATACAATGAGCAGTTCTTC
CDR3 protein: CSGRGTSGYNEQFF

clone size: once
J gene: TRBJ2-7
D gene: -
V gene: TRBV7-2
CDR3 DNA: TGTGCCAGCAGCCTCGTCTCCTACGAGCAGTACTTC
CDR3 protein: CASSLVSYEQYF

clone size: -
J gene: TRBJ2-7
D gene: TRBD1
V gene: TRBV6-1
CDR3 DNA: TGTGCCAGCAGTGACACGACAGGGATGCAGTACTTC
CDR3 protein: CASSDTTGMQYF

clone size: -
J gene: TRBJ1-2
D gene: TRBD1
V gene: TRBV29-1
CDR3 DNA: TGCAGCGTAGACAGGGGAAACTATGGCTACACCTTC
CDR3 protein: CSVDRGNYGYTF

clone size: -
J gene: TRBJ2-7
D gene: TRBD2
V gene: TRBV18
CDR3 DNA: TGTGCCAGCTCACCACCCGCAGGGACTAGTGAGCAGTACTTC
CDR3 protein: CASSPPAGTSEQYF

clone size: -
J gene: TRBJ1-3
D gene: -
V gene: TRBV7-8
CDR3 DNA: TGTGCCAGCAGCTTACAGGGGCAGGTCGGAAACACCATATATTTT
CDR3 protein: CASSLQGQVGNTIYF

clone size: -
J gene: TRBJ1-1
D gene: -
V gene: TRBV4-1
CDR3 DNA: TGCGCCAGCAGCCAAGGACAGGTGAACACTGAAGCTTTCTTT
CDR3 protein: CASSQGQVNTEAFF

clone size: -
J gene: TRBJ2-1
D gene: -
V gene: TRBV4-3
CDR3 DNA: TGCGCCAGCAGCCAAGATTTTGGGCTAGCATCCTACAATGAGCAGTTCTTC
CDR3 protein: CASSQDFGLASYNEQFF

clone size: -
J gene: TRBJ2-2
D gene: -
V gene: TRBV5-4
CDR3 DNA: TGTGCCAGCAGCCCCATAGTTCCGAACACCGGGGAGCTGTTTTTT
CDR3 protein: CASSPIVPNTGELFF

clone size: -
J gene: TRBJ1-6
D gene: -
V gene: TRBV27
CDR3 DNA: TGTGCCAGCAGTTTATCCGGGACGGGGGATTCACCCCTCCACTTT
CDR3 protein: CASSLSGTGDSPLHF

clone size: once
J gene: TRBJ1-5
D gene: TRBD1
V gene: TRBV7-9
CDR3 DNA: TGTGCCAGCAGCACAGGGGGGAGCAATCAGCCCCAGCATTTT
CDR3 protein: CASSTGGSNQPQHF

clone size: -
J gene: TRBJ1-4
D gene: -
V gene: TRBV11-2
CDR3 DNA: TGTGCCAGCAGCTTAGGAGGCGTTGGGAAACTGTTTTTT
CDR3 protein: CASSLGGVGKLFF

clone size: -
J gene: TRBJ1-2
D gene: -
V gene: TRBV29-1
CDR3 DNA: TGCAGCGTTTATGAGACTGGGGGCTACACCTTC
CDR3 protein: CSVYETGGYTF

clone size: -
J gene: TRBJ2-5
D gene: -
V gene: TRBV10-3
CDR3 DNA: TGTGCCATCAGAGGGGGGGGATATGAGACCCAGTACTTC
CDR3 protein: CAIRGGGYETQYF

clone size: -
J gene: TRBJ1-2
D gene: TRBD1
V gene: TRBV5-8
CDR3 DNA: TGTGCCAGCAGCTTTGACCAGGGGGGCTATGGCTACACCTTC
CDR3 protein: CASSFDQGGYGYTF

clone size: -
J gene: TRBJ1-1
D gene: -
V gene: TRBV7-2
CDR3 DNA: TGTGCCAGCGGGGGGGGGAGGAACACTGAAGCTTTCTTT
CDR3 protein: CASGGGRNTEAFF

clone size: -
J gene: TRBJ2-7
D gene: -
V gene: TRBV27
CDR3 DNA: TGTGCCAGCAGGATCGTCGGGGCGGGGGAGCAGTACTTC
CDR3 protein: CASRIVGAGEQYF

clone size: few
J gene: TRBJ1-1
D gene: -
V gene: TRBV7-2
CDR3 DNA: TGTGCCAGCTGCCCGGGACAAGTGAACACTGAAGCTTTCTTT
CDR3 protein: CASCPGQVNTEAFF

clone size: -
J gene: TRBJ2-3
D gene: TRBD2
V gene: TRBV28
CDR3 DNA: TGTGCCAGCAGTCCAGCACTAGCGGGCGGGGATACGCAGTATTTT
CDR3 protein: CASSPALAGGDTQYF

clone size: -
J gene: TRBJ2-3
D gene: TRBD2
V gene: TRBV11-3
CDR3 DNA: TGTGCCAGCAGCTTAATGTCGCTAGCGGGGGGAGCAGATACGCAGTATTTT
CDR3 protein: CASSLMSLAGGADTQYF

clone size: -
J gene: TRBJ1-3
D gene: -
V gene: TRBV7-2
CDR3 DNA: TGTGCCAGCAGCCTCCCCAGGGACTCTGGAAACACCATATATTTT
CDR3 protein: CASSLPRDSGNTIYF

clone size: -
J gene: TRBJ2-5
D gene: TRBD1
V gene: TRBV7-7
CDR3 DNA: TGTGCTAGCAGCCCCGACAGGGGTTGGGAGACCCAGTACTTC
CDR3 protein: CASSPDRGWETQYF

clone size: -
J gene: TRBJ2-5
D gene: -
V gene: TRBV2
CDR3 DNA: TGTGCCAGCAGTCGAACTCTTCAAGAGACCCAGTACTTC
CDR3 protein: CASSRTLQETQYF

clone size: -
J gene: TRBJ1-1
D gene: -
V gene: TRBV2
CDR3 DNA: TGTGCCAGCAGCCCCGGCAGGGAAATGAACACTGAAGCTTTCTTT
CDR3 protein: CASSPGREMNTEAFF

clone size: once
J gene: TRBJ1-5
D gene: -
V gene: TRBV27
CDR3 DNA: TGTGCCAGCAGTTTATTGGGAGGGAGCAATCAGCCCCAGCATTTT
CDR3 protein: CASSLLGGSNQPQHF